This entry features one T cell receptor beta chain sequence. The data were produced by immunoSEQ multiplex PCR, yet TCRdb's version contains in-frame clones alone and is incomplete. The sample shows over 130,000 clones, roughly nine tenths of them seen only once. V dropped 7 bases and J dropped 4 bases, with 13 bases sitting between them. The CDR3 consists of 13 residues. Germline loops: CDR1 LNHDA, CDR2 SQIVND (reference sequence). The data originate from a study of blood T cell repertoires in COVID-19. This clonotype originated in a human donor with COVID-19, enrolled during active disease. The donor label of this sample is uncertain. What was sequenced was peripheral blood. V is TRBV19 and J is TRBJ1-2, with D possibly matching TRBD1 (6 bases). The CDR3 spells CASTDDRLYGYTF. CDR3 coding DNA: TGTGCCAGTACCGACGACAGGCTCTATGGCTACACCTTC.